The 3 T cell receptor beta chains in this list originate from one sample, sequenced in a study of control samples from healthy donors and cancer patients. Sequenced by immunoSEQ multiplex PCR; TCRdb stores in-frame clones only, minus some. The repertoire holds about 120,000 clones, roughly nine tenths seen once, with about two fifths in the top ten. The sequenced sample was blood. The receptors come from a man aged 45-60 years in good health.

This clone occurred a few times. The V call is TRBV7-8, the J call TRBJ1-1; tentative D call: TRBD1 (5 bases). The CDR3 has 13 amino acids. From germline, CDR1 is SGHVS and CDR2 FQNEAQ. The ends were cut back, 4 bases at V and 4 bases at J, with 10 bases in the middle. The CDR3 DNA sequence: TGTGCCAGCAGCTGGTCAGGGTTCACTGAAGCTTTCTTT. It is translated as CASSWSGFTEAFF.

J is TRBJ1-4 and V is TRBV11-2; D gene unclear. This CDR3 is 15 amino acids long. Germline V lookup: CDR1 SGHAT, CDR2 FQNNGV. Trimming stripped 5 bases from V and 3 bases from J, with 13 bases between. CDR3: CASSQAGPPNEKLFF. The CDR3 DNA sequence: TGTGCCAGCAGCCAAGCCGGGCCCCCTAATGAAAAACTGTTTTTT.

The chain uses TRBV5-5 and TRBJ2-7; weak D call: TRBD2 (6 bases). V lost 4 bases and J lost 4, with 12 bases in between. CDR3 length: 13 amino acids. The germline V gene has CDR1 SGHKS and CDR2 YYEKEE (reference sequence). CDR3 sequence: CASSPGLNYEQYF. The DNA of the CDR3 is TGTGCCAGCAGCCCGGGACTTAATTACGAGCAGTACTTC.